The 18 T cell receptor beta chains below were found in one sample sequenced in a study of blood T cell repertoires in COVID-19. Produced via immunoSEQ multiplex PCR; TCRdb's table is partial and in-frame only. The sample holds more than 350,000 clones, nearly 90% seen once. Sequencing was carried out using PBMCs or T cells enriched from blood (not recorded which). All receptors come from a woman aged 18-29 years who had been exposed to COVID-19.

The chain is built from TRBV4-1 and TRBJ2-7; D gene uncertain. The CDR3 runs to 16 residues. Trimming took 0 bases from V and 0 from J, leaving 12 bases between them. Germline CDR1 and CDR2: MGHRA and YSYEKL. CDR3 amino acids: CASSQDSAASSYEQYF. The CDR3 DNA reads TGCGCCAGCAGCCAAGATTCGGCGGCGAGCTCCTACGAGCAGTACTTC.

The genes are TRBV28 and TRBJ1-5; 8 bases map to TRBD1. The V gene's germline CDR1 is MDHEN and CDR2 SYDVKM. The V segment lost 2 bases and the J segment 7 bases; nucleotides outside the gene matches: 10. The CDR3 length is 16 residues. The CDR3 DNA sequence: TGTGCCAGCAGTTTAATGGCAGGGGGCTTAGGACAGCCCCAGCATTTT. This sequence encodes CASSLMAGGLGQPQHF.

The CDR3 DNA follows: TGTGCCAGCAGCTCTCTAGCGGGGGCCGCGAACACCGGGGAGCTGTTTTTT. Encoded protein: CASSSLAGAANTGELFF. The chain is built from TRBV7-9 and TRBJ2-2; TRBD2 agrees at 10 bases. The V gene's germline CDR1 is SEHNR and CDR2 FQNEAQ (reference sequence). J lost 0 bases, V lost 4 bases, and 5 bases had no gene match. The CDR3 totals 17 residues.

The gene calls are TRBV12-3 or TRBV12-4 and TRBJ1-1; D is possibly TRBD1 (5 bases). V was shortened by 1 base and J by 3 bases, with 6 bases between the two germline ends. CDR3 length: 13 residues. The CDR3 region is CASSLDRHTEAFF. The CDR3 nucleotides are TGTGCCAGCAGTTTAGACAGGCACACTGAAGCTTTCTTT.

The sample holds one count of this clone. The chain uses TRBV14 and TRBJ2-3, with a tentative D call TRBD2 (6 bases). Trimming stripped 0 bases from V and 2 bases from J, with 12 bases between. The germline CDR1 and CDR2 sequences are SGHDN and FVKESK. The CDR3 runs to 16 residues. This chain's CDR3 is CASSQEGGWFTDTQYF. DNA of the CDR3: TGTGCCAGCAGCCAAGAGGGGGGTTGGTTCACAGATACGCAGTATTTT.

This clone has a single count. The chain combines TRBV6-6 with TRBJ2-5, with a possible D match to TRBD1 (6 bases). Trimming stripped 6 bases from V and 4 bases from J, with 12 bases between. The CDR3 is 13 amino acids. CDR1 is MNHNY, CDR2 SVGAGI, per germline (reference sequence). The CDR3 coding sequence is TGTGCCAGCAGGCGAGGGACATCAGAGACCCAGTACTTC. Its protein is CASRRGTSETQYF.

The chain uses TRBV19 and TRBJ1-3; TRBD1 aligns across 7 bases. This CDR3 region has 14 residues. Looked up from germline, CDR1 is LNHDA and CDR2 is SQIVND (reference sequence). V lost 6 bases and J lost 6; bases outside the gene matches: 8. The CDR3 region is CASRKEGQSNTIYF. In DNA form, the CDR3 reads TGTGCCAGTAGAAAGGAGGGACAGTCAAACACCATATATTTT.

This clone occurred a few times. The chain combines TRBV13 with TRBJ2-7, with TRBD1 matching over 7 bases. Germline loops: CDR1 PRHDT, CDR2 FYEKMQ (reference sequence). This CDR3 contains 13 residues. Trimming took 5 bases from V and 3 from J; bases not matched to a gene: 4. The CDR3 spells CASSPGQYYEQYF. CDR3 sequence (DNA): TGTGCCAGCAGCCCGGGACAGTACTACGAGCAGTACTTC.

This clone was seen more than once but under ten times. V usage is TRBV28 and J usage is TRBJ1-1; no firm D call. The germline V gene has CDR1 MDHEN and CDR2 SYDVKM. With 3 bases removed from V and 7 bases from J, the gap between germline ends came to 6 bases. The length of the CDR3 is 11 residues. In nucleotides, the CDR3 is TGTGCCAGCAGTTTCGCAGGTGAAGCTTTCTTT. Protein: CASSFAGEAFF.

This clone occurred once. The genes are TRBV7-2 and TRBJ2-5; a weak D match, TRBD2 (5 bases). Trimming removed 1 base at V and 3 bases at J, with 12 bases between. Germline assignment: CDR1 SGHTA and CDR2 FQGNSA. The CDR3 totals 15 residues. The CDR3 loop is CASSLVPGSEETQYF. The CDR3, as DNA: TGTGCCAGCAGCTTAGTACCGGGGTCCGAAGAGACCCAGTACTTC.

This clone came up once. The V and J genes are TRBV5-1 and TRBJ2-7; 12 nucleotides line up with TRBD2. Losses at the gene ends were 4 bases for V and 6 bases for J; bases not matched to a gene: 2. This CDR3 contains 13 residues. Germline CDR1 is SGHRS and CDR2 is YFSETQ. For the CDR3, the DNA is TGCGCCAGCAGCCGGGGACTAGCGGGCGAGCAGTACTTC. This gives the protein CASSRGLAGEQYF.

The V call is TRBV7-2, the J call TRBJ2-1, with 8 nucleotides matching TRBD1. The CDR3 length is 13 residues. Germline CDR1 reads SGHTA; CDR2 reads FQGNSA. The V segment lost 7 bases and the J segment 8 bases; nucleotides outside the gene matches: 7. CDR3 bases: TGTGCCAGCACCGACAGGGGAAGCGATGAGCAGTTCTTC. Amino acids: CASTDRGSDEQFF.

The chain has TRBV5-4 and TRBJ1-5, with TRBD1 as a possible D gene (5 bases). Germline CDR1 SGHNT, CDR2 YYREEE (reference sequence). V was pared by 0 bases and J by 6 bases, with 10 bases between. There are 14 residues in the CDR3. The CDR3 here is CASSLGGGGQPQHF. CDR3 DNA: TGTGCCAGCAGCTTGGGTGGGGGAGGTCAGCCCCAGCATTTT.

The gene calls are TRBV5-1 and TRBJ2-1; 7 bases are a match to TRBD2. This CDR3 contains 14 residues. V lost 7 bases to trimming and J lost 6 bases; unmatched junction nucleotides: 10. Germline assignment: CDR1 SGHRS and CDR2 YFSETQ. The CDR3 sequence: CASEAGVPPNEQFF. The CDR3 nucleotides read TGCGCCAGCGAGGCGGGAGTGCCCCCCAATGAGCAGTTCTTC.

The CDR3 DNA follows: TGCGCCAGCAGCTTAGACGGGACTAGCGGGAGGGCCGAGCAGTACTTC. Its protein product is CASSLDGTSGRAEQYF. The chain recombines TRBV5-1 with TRBJ2-7, with 16 positions matching TRBD2. The V gene end was trimmed by 2 bases and the J gene end by 6 bases; junction bases not matched to a gene: 5. Germline V CDR1 and CDR2: SGHRS, YFSETQ. The CDR3 length is 16 residues.

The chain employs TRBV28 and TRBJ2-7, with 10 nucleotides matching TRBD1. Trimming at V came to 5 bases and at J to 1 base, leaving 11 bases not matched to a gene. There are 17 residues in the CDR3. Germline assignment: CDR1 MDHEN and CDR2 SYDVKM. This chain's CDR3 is CASSITSGTGESYEQYF. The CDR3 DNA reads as TGTGCCAGCAGTATTACCTCCGGGACAGGGGAATCCTACGAGCAGTACTTC. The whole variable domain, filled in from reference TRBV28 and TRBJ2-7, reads DVKVTQSSRYLVKRTGEKVFLECVQDMDHENMFWYRQDPGLGLRLIYFSYDVKMKEKGDIPEGYSVSREKKERFSLILESASTNQTSMYLCASSITSGTGESYEQYFGPGTRLTVT.

The CDR3 sequence is CASSLARGGGEQFF. As DNA, the CDR3 is TGTGCCAGCAGCTTAGCGAGAGGGGGCGGTGAGCAGTTCTTC. This chain connects TRBV7-9 to TRBJ2-1, with 7 bases lining up with TRBD1. CDR1 and CDR2 (germline): SEHNR, FQNEAQ (reference sequence). V shed 0 bases and J 9 bases; nucleotides not matched to a gene: 5. CDR3 size: 14 residues.

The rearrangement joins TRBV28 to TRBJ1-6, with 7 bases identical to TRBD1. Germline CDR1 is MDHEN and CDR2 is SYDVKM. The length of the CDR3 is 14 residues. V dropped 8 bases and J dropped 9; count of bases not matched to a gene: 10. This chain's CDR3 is CASLRRGQVSPLHF. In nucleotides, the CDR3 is TGTGCCAGCCTCAGGAGGGGGCAAGTTTCACCCCTCCACTTT.